A selection of T cell receptor beta chains follows, all from one sample in a study of early T cells in non-severe SARS-CoV-2 infection. TCRdb independently ran MiXCR on the 5' RACE reads; one entry per CDR3 protein. The sample gives tens of thousands of distinct CDR3 sequences, approximately 9% of which show up once; approximately 16% is in the top ten. Input material: whole blood. The source is an adult who was a healthcare worker with PCR-confirmed SARS-CoV-2 infection or an uninfected control (not recorded which). Both conserved end residues are part of each CDR3. D genes are given only for firm matches. Clone size is stated in some rows and not others, as once, few, many or a class when expanded.

few | TRBD1 | TRBJ1-1 | TRBV6-5 | CASSLSAGGKNTEAFF | TGTGCCAGCAGTTTGTCGGCAGGGGGAAAGAACACTGAAGCTTTCTTT
NA | NA | TRBJ2-6 | TRBV24-1 | CATSSRSSGANVLTF | TGTGCCACCAGCTCGAGGAGCTCTGGGGCCAACGTCCTGACTTTC
NA | TRBD1 | TRBJ2-1 | TRBV9 | CASSTSQFGTDNEQFF | TGTGCCAGCAGCACTAGTCAGTTCGGGACAGACAATGAGCAGTTCTTC
NA | NA | TRBJ1-1 | TRBV27 | CASTPRWGYTEAFF | TGTGCCAGCACCCCCCGGTGGGGCTACACTGAAGCTTTCTTT
few | NA | TRBJ1-6 | TRBV9 | CASSAQGSPLHF | TGTGCCAGCAGCGCCCAGGGTTCACCCCTCCACTTT
few | TRBD1 | TRBJ1-2 | TRBV15 | CATSRDFGTGGPRHTF | TGTGCCACCAGCAGAGATTTTGGGACAGGGGGCCCCAGGCACACCTTC
NA | TRBD1 | TRBJ2-7 | TRBV29-1 | CSASGTGPYEQYF | TGCAGCGCATCCGGGACAGGGCCCTACGAGCAGTACTTC
few | NA | TRBJ1-1 | TRBV5-5 | CASSLMGDLNTEAFF | TGTGCCAGCAGCTTGATGGGGGACTTGAACACTGAAGCTTTCTTT
many | NA | TRBJ1-5 | TRBV27 | CASSLSGGSNQPQHF | TGTGCCAGCAGTTTATCTGGGGGTAGCAATCAGCCCCAGCATTTT
many | TRBD2 | TRBJ2-5 | TRBV4-3 | CASSQGGGRARGETQYF | TGCGCCAGCAGCCAAGGAGGCGGGAGGGCCAGGGGAGAGACCCAGTACTTC
few | TRBD1 | TRBJ2-6 | TRBV4-2 | CASSQELGTGGLIQAGANVLTF | TGTGCCAGCAGCCAAGAATTGGGGACAGGGGGTTTAATACAGGCTGGGGCCAACGTCCTGACTTTC
NA | NA | TRBJ2-3 | TRBV27 | CASIKTDTQYF | TGTGCCAGCATCAAGACAGATACGCAGTATTTT
NA | NA | TRBJ2-5 | TRBV7-9 | CASSLAALGTQYF | TGTGCCAGCAGCTTAGCCGCTCTGGGGACCCAGTACTTC
many | NA | TRBJ1-1 | TRBV7-2 | CASSVTTLNTEAFF | TGTGCCAGCAGCGTCACGACTTTAAACACTGAAGCTTTCTTT
many | TRBD2 | TRBJ2-1 | TRBV5-6 | CASSGGLAENNEQFF | TGTGCCAGCAGCGGGGGACTAGCAGAAAACAATGAGCAGTTCTTC
few | NA | TRBJ2-3 | TRBV6-1 | CASTPPTDTQYF | TGTGCCAGCACTCCCCCCACAGATACGCAGTATTTT
NA | NA | TRBJ2-7 | TRBV23-1 | CAPSHRDYEQYF | TGCGCCCCGTCCCACAGGGACTACGAGCAGTACTTC
many | TRBD1 | TRBJ1-1 | TRBV6-1 | CASSEARDRVYTEAFF | TGTGCCAGCAGTGAAGCTAGGGACAGGGTGTACACTGAAGCTTTCTTT
NA | NA | TRBJ2-5 | TRBV5-4 | CASSLTRLEETQYF | TGTGCCAGCAGCTTGACGCGGCTAGAAGAGACCCAGTACTTC
NA | NA | TRBJ2-7 | TRBV3-1 | CASSRLTHYEQYF | TGTGCCAGCAGCCGCTTGACCCACTACGAGCAGTACTTC
many | TRBD2 | TRBJ2-7 | TRBV12-3/TRBV12-4 | CASSFLPSGRVHWEQYF | TGTGCCAGCAGTTTTTTACCTAGCGGGAGGGTTCACTGGGAGCAGTACTTC
once | TRBD2 | TRBJ2-7 | TRBV6-5 | CASTTDSSGSLYEQYF | TGTGCCAGCACCACTGACTCAAGCGGGAGTCTGTACGAGCAGTACTTC
few | TRBD1 | TRBJ2-2 | TRBV6-2/TRBV6-3 | CASSYSSWTGSTGELFF | TGTGCCAGCAGTTACTCGAGTTGGACAGGGTCCACCGGGGAGCTGTTTTTT
many | NA | TRBJ1-1 | TRBV12-5 | CASGWWGSGTEAFF | TGTGCTAGTGGTTGGTGGGGGTCGGGCACTGAAGCTTTCTTT
few | NA | TRBJ1-1 | TRBV28 | CASSLSNTEAFF | TGTGCCAGCAGTTTAAGCAACACTGAAGCTTTCTTT
many | NA | TRBJ1-3 | TRBV10-3 | CAILQGSGNTIYF | TGTGCCATCCTGCAGGGGTCTGGAAACACCATATATTTT
few | TRBD2 | TRBJ2-7 | TRBV5-1 | CASSLSSGRRYGLDEQYF | TGCGCCAGCAGCTTGAGTAGCGGGAGAAGGTATGGGCTCGACGAGCAGTACTTC
many | NA | TRBJ1-6 | TRBV15 | CATSRARGFSPLHF | TGTGCCACCAGCAGAGCCAGGGGCTTTTCACCCCTCCACTTT
many | TRBD1 | TRBJ2-3 | TRBV12-3/TRBV12-4 | CASSKTGGGYSTDTQYF | TGTGCCAGCAGTAAGACAGGGGGAGGTTATAGCACAGATACGCAGTATTTT
few | NA | TRBJ2-1 | TRBV28 | CASSLQGRSYNEQFF | TGTGCCAGCAGTCTACAGGGACGCTCCTACAATGAGCAGTTCTTC
many | NA | TRBJ2-1 | TRBV7-2 | CASSLLGQFSHEQFF | TGTGCCAGCAGCTTACTGGGACAATTTTCCCATGAGCAGTTCTTC
NA | NA | TRBJ1-1 | TRBV25-1 | CASSEPGQNTEAFF | TGTGCCAGCAGTGAACCGGGACAGAACACTGAAGCTTTCTTT
NA | TRBD1 | TRBJ1-5 | TRBV24-1 | CATSDLTGVRLNQPQHF | TGTGCCACCAGTGATTTGACAGGGGTGCGGCTTAATCAGCCCCAGCATTTT
many | NA | TRBJ1-4 | TRBV29-1 | CSVGKEDEKLFF | TGCAGCGTGGGGAAGGAGGATGAAAAACTGTTTTTT
many | NA | TRBJ1-6 | TRBV2 | CASSEDLSSYNSPLHF | TGTGCCAGCAGTGAAGACTTAAGCTCCTATAATTCACCCCTCCACTTT
few | NA | TRBJ2-1 | TRBV29-1 | CSVVFRGLSYNEQFF | TGCAGCGTCGTTTTCAGGGGCCTTTCCTACAATGAGCAGTTCTTC
many | TRBD2 | TRBJ2-1 | TRBV11-2 | CASSRTSGRAGSEQFF | TGTGCCAGCAGCCGGACTAGCGGGAGGGCCGGGAGTGAGCAGTTCTTC
many | NA | TRBJ1-3 | TRBV28 | CASSLWTGSGNTIYF | TGTGCCAGCAGTTTATGGACAGGCTCTGGAAACACCATATATTTT
many | NA | TRBJ1-1 | TRBV27 | CASSFSRDAEAFF | TGTGCCAGCAGTTTCTCCAGGGACGCTGAAGCTTTCTTT
many | TRBD2 | TRBJ2-1 | TRBV7-2 | CASSKTSGGNEQFF | TGTGCCAGCAGCAAGACTAGCGGCGGAAATGAGCAGTTCTTC
few | NA | TRBJ1-1 | TRBV28 | CASRGELSVFF | TGTGCCAGCAGAGGGGAGCTAAGCGTTTTCTTT
few | TRBD1 | TRBJ2-7 | TRBV5-1 | CASSLWDSFYEQYF | TGCGCCAGCAGCTTGTGGGACAGCTTTTACGAGCAGTACTTC
many | NA | TRBJ1-2 | TRBV27 | CASRFRGGGYGYTF | TGTGCCAGCAGGTTCAGGGGTGGAGGCTATGGCTACACCTTC
many | TRBD1 | TRBJ1-2 | TRBV29-1 | CSVGDRLNLNYGYTF | TGCAGCGTTGGGGACAGGCTCAACTTAAACTATGGCTACACCTTC
NA | NA | TRBJ2-3 | TRBV18 | CASSPLRTDASTDTQYF | TGTGCCAGCTCACCACTTCGGACAGACGCTAGCACAGATACGCAGTATTTT
many | TRBD1 | TRBJ2-5 | TRBV20-1 | CSARKTGGMETQYF | TGCAGTGCTAGAAAAACAGGGGGCATGGAGACCCAGTACTTC
NA | NA | TRBJ1-5 | TRBV19 | CASSTFPGTNNQPQHF | TGTGCCAGTAGTACCTTCCCCGGGACAAATAATCAGCCCCAGCATTTT
many | TRBD1 | TRBJ1-4 | TRBV9 | CASSAGQGAEKLFF | TGTGCCAGCAGCGCTGGACAGGGCGCTGAAAAACTGTTTTTT
many | NA | TRBJ2-1 | TRBV7-2 | CASGPRAYSYNEQFF | TGTGCCAGCGGGCCCCGGGCCTACTCCTACAATGAGCAGTTCTTC
many | NA | TRBJ2-7 | TRBV27 | CASSFGQWGYEQYF | TGTGCCAGCAGTTTTGGGCAGTGGGGCTACGAGCAGTACTTC
many | NA | TRBJ2-3 | TRBV3-1 | CASGRDVGQGDTQYF | TGTGCCAGCGGACGGGACGTGGGGCAGGGGGATACGCAGTATTTT
many | NA | TRBJ1-1 | TRBV20-1 | CSASVGRMNTEAFF | TGCAGTGCTTCAGTCGGGCGTATGAACACTGAAGCTTTCTTT
few | TRBD2 | TRBJ2-3 | TRBV3-1 | CASSSRTSGSTDTQYF | TGTGCCAGCAGCTCGCGGACTAGCGGGTCCACAGATACGCAGTATTTT
many | NA | TRBJ2-7 | TRBV7-9 | CASSLPGTSYEQYF | TGTGCCAGCAGCTTACCCGGGACTTCCTACGAGCAGTACTTC
many | TRBD1 | TRBJ1-5 | TRBV7-8 | CASSITGVNSNQPQHF | TGTGCCAGCAGCATAACAGGGGTTAATAGCAATCAGCCCCAGCATTTT
NA | TRBD1 | TRBJ1-4 | TRBV5-1 | CASSSSGTVSQLFF | TGCGCCAGCAGCTCCTCCGGGACAGTGAGTCAACTGTTTTTT
NA | TRBD2 | TRBJ2-3 | TRBV7-8 | CASSSGLAGRSSQDTQYF | TGTGCCAGCAGCTCAGGACTAGCGGGAAGGTCTTCCCAAGATACGCAGTATTTT
many | NA | TRBJ2-7 | TRBV28 | CASSHYEQYF | TGTGCCAGCAGCCACTACGAGCAGTACTTC
many | NA | TRBJ2-2 | TRBV3-1 | CASSPDGYTGELFF | TGTGCCAGCAGCCCAGACGGATACACCGGGGAGCTGTTTTTT